What follows are 2 T cell receptor beta chains derived from one specimen sequenced in a study of shared clonotypes between healthy human individuals. This table comes from immunoSEQ multiplex PCR, and its TCRdb copy is limited to in-frame clones, with some not included. The sample has about 110,000 clones; around 64% are singletons. Sequencing input: memory CD8+ T cells sorted from blood. Subset meaning: CD45RO+ cells pooled with CCR7-negative TemRA cells. Receptors were obtained from a woman aged 25-40 years in good health.

The chain recombines TRBV5-6 with TRBJ2-5; D unclear. The V gene's germline CDR1 is SGHDT and CDR2 YYEEEE. This CDR3 region has 13 residues. Trimming cost V 4 bases and J 0 bases, with 7 bases left between them. The CDR3 bases are TGTGCCAGCAGCAGAACCCACCAAGAGACCCAGTACTTC. This encodes CASSRTHQETQYF.

The rearrangement links TRBV5-6 to TRBJ2-2, with D perhaps matching TRBD1 (6 bases). CDR3 length: 15 amino acids. Trimming pared 6 bases from V and 5 bases from J, leaving 17 bases between. The germline gives CDR1 SGHDT, CDR2 YYEEEE. CDR3 nucleotide sequence: TGTGCCAGCAACCAAAAAACAGGGATTACCGGGGAGCTGTTTTTT. Translation: CASNQKTGITGELFF.